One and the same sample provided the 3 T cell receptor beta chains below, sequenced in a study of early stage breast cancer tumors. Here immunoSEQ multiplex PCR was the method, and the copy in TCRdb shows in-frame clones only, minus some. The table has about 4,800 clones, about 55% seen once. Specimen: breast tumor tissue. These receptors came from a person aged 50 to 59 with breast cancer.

CDR3 DNA sequence: TGTGCCAGCAGCTTAGATGGACTAGCGGGGGATACGCAGTATTTT. Translating gives CASSLDGLAGDTQYF. This chain joins TRBV7-2 and TRBJ2-3, with 12 bases lining up with TRBD2. The J segment lost 6 bases and the V segment lost 1 base, leaving 2 bases of the junction unmatched. The CDR3 loop spans 15 amino acids. Germline V gene data show CDR1 as SGHTA and CDR2 as FQGNSA.

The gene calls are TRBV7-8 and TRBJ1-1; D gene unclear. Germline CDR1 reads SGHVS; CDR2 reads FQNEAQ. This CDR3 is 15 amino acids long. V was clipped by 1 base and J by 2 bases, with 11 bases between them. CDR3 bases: TGTGCCAGCAGCTTAGTACACCCTTCTAACACTGAAGCTTTCTTT. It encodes CASSLVHPSNTEAFF.

This chain's CDR3 is CASSVASHTEAFF. CDR3 DNA sequence: TGTGCCAGCAGCGTCGCCAGCCACACTGAAGCTTTCTTT. The chain couples TRBV9 to TRBJ1-1, with unresolved D. The germline V and J ends were trimmed by 2 bases and 3 bases, with 8 bases remaining between them. CDR3 length equals 13 residues. Germline CDR1 is SGDLS and CDR2 is YYNGEE. The entire variable domain, with the rest obtained from reference TRBV9 and TRBJ1-1, is as follows: DSGVTQTPKHLITATGQRVTLRCSPRSGDLSVYWYQQSLDQGLQFLIQYYNGEERAKGNILERFSAQQFPDLHSELNLSSLELGDSALYFCASSVASHTEAFFGQGTRLTVV.